The 15 T cell receptor beta chains listed next were all sequenced from one sample in a study of cytomegalovirus exposure and HLA in healthy donors. PCR employed 60 Vbeta and 13 Jbeta primers. The data were produced by immunoSEQ multiplex PCR, yet TCRdb's version contains in-frame clones alone and is incomplete. The sample records around 86,000 clones, around 80% being singletons. Sequences were obtained from PBMCs. All receptors derive from a man aged 50-59 years in good health and CMV-seropositive.

The V gene is TRBV5-8, the J gene TRBJ2-5, with D perhaps TRBD2 (6 bases). From germline, CDR1 is SGHTS and CDR2 YDEGEE. Trimming stripped 9 bases from V and 1 base from J, with 10 bases between. The CDR3 totals 12 residues. CDR3 in DNA: TGTGCCACCAGACTAGGCCAAGAGACCCAGTACTTC. It specifies CATRLGQETQYF. Full variable domain (rest looked up from reference TRBV5-8 and TRBJ2-5): EAGVTQSPTHLIKTRGQQATLRCSPISGHTSVYWYQQALGLGLQFLLWYDEGEERNRGNFPPRFSGRQFPNYSSELNVNALELEDSALYLCATRLGQETQYFGPGTRLLVL.

This clone has just one count. V gene TRBV10-3 combines with J gene TRBJ1-1; 11 bases fit TRBD1. The V segment lost 8 bases and the J segment 4 bases; nucleotides outside the gene matches: 3. This CDR3 has 13 residues. The germline V gene encodes CDR1 ENHRY and CDR2 SYGVKD. The CDR3 nucleotides read TGTGCCATCTCCGGGACAGGGGGCACTGAAGCTTTCTTT. Protein: CAISGTGGTEAFF.

This rearrangement joins TRBV6-5 to TRBJ1-2; D might be TRBD1 (6 bases). CDR3 length equals 14 residues. Trimming cost V 6 bases and J 0 bases, with 11 bases left between them. The germline gives CDR1 MNHEY, CDR2 SVGAGI. DNA of the CDR3: TGTGCCAGCAGGGACAGTGTCTCTAACTATGGCTACACCTTC. Translated, it gives CASRDSVSNYGYTF.

This clone was seen a handful of times. This chain links TRBV13 with TRBJ2-7; the D gene is possibly TRBD2 (5 bases). The CDR3 has 14 residues. Per the germline V gene, CDR1 is PRHDT and CDR2 is FYEKMQ (reference sequence). Trimming left V 4 bases short and J 2 bases short, with 12 bases between. In nucleotides, the CDR3 is TGTGCCAGCAGCTCGGGATCTCAGCCCTACGAGCAGTACTTC. It is translated as CASSSGSQPYEQYF.

This sequence joins TRBV19 and TRBJ1-5, with 7 bases matching TRBD1. The J segment lost 1 base and the V segment lost 7 bases, leaving 7 bases of the junction unmatched. The CDR3 sequence is 15 residues long. The germline V gene encodes CDR1 LNHDA and CDR2 SQIVND (reference sequence). The CDR3 bases are TGTGCCAGTAATCCAAACAGGGGAAGCAATCAGCCCCAGCATTTT. The encoded protein is CASNPNRGSNQPQHF.

This chain uses TRBV5-1 with TRBJ1-2; 10 bases align to TRBD1. Germline-derived CDR1 and CDR2 are SGHRS and YFSETQ. The CDR3 is made up of 13 amino acids. Trimming at V came to 4 bases and at J to 6 bases, leaving 3 bases not matched to a gene. In DNA form, the CDR3 reads TGCGCCAGCAGCAGGGGACAGGGGCATGGCTACACCTTC. It translates to CASSRGQGHGYTF.

The chain has TRBV7-9 and TRBJ2-4; tentative D call: TRBD2 (6 bases). CDR3 length: 13 residues. Germline V lookup: CDR1 SEHNR, CDR2 FQNEAQ (reference sequence). V lost 8 bases and J 3 bases, leaving 11 bases between the germline ends. CDR3 region: CASSSAIKNIQYF. In nucleotides, the CDR3 is TGTGCCAGCTCTAGCGCGATCAAAAACATTCAGTACTTC. The entire variable domain, with the rest obtained from reference TRBV7-9 and TRBJ2-4, is as follows: DTGVSQNPRHKITKRGQNVTFRCDPISEHNRLYWYRQTLGQGPEFLTYFQNEAQLEKSRLLSDRFSAERPKGSFSTLEIQRTEQGDSAMYLCASSSAIKNIQYFGAGTRLSVL.

CDR3 in DNA: TGTGCCAGCAGCTCCCCCCGCTCTGGAAACACCATATATTTT. This codes for CASSSPRSGNTIYF. The rearrangement links TRBV7-2 to TRBJ1-3; no clear D. The germline V gene has CDR1 SGHTA and CDR2 FQGNSA. V was trimmed by 4 bases and J by 0 bases, leaving 7 bases between them. The CDR3 extends over 14 amino acids.

V and J are TRBV27 and TRBJ2-1; 8 nucleotides match TRBD1. The CDR3 runs to 13 residues. Unmatched junction bases numbered 1, after V lost 3 bases and J lost 6 bases. Looked up from germline, CDR1 is MNHEY and CDR2 is SMNVEV (reference sequence). The CDR3 loop is CASSFGQGNEQFF. CDR3 nucleotide sequence: TGTGCCAGCAGTTTCGGACAGGGCAATGAGCAGTTCTTC.

The chain uses TRBV5-1 and TRBJ2-7; 7 bases map to TRBD2. Losses at the gene ends were 0 bases for V and 3 bases for J; bases not matched to a gene: 9. Germline assignment: CDR1 SGHRS and CDR2 YFSETQ. This CDR3 is built from 16 residues. CDR3 nucleotides: TGCGCCAGCAGCTTGGCCCCTAGCGGAAACTACTACGAGCAGTACTTC. The encoded protein is CASSLAPSGNYYEQYF.

This clone has only a few counts. Germline and junction disagree at one end, which may indicate a read error. The CDR3 reads CATSEGTGLSSHEQYF. The CDR3 coding sequence is TGTGCCACCAGCGAAGGGACGGGACTGAGCTCCCACGAGCAGTACTTC. The chain is built from TRBV15 and TRBJ2-7; D is possibly TRBD2 (6 bases). Germline CDR1 LNHNV, CDR2 YYDKDF (reference sequence). CDR3 length: 16 residues.

The chain has TRBV7-9 and TRBJ1-2; D is unclear. The CDR3 runs 16 residues. V was shortened by 4 bases and J by 7 bases, with 22 bases between the two germline ends. Germline values: CDR1 SEHNR, CDR2 FQNEAQ (reference sequence). The CDR3: CASSSFETPTITGYTF. The CDR3 bases are TGTGCCAGCAGCTCATTCGAGACACCGACAATCACTGGCTACACCTTC.

The chain has TRBV30 and TRBJ2-3; 8 positions match TRBD1. The germline CDR1 and CDR2 sequences are GTSNPN and SVGIG (reference sequence). J was trimmed by 14 bases and V by 2 bases; bases with no gene match: 9. CDR3 length equals 12 residues. Here the CDR3 DNA reads TGTGCCTGGAGTTCATTCAGGGGGCGCGTGTATTTT. Its protein is CAWSSFRGRVYF. The full variable domain, completed using reference TRBV30 and TRBJ2-3, is SQTIHQWPATLVQPVGSPLSLECTVEGTSNPNLYWYRQAAGRGLQLLFYSVGIGQISSEVPQNLSASRPQDRQFILSSKKLLLSDSGFYLCAWSSFRGRVYFGPGTRLTVL.

The chain couples TRBV18 to TRBJ1-1, with TRBD1 matching 8 bases. CDR1 is KGHSH, CDR2 LQKENI, per germline. V lost 6 bases, J lost 2 bases, and 8 bases stayed unmatched. The CDR3 is 15 residues long. The CDR3 region is CASSDQGAHNTEAFF. In DNA form, the CDR3 reads TGTGCCAGCTCCGACCAGGGGGCGCATAACACTGAAGCTTTCTTT.

The chain combines TRBV6-5 with TRBJ2-1; TRBD2 matches 7 bases. The germline V gene encodes CDR1 MNHEY and CDR2 SVGAGI. CDR3 length: 13 amino acids. Trimming cost V 0 bases and J 10 bases; bases outside gene matches: 3. This CDR3 is CASSYSTSNEQFF. CDR3 DNA sequence: TGTGCCAGCAGTTACTCGACTAGCAACGAGCAGTTCTTC.